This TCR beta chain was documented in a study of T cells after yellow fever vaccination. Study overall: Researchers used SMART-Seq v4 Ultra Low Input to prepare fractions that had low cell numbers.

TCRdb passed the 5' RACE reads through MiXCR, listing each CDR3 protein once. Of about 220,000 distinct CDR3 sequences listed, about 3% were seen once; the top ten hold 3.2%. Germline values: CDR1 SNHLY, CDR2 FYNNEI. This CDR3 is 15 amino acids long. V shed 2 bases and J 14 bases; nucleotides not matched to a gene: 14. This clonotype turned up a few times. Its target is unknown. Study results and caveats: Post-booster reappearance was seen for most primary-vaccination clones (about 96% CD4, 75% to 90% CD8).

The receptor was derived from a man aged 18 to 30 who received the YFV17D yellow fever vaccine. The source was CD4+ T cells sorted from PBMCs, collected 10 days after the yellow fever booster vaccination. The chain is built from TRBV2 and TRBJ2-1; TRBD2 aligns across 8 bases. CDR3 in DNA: TGTGCCAGCAGTGAACCAGCGGGGGCCGCCAACTCGGAGTTCTTC. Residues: CASSEPAGAANSEFF.